This T cell receptor beta chain appears in the sequencing data of a study of T cells in Graves' hyperthyroidism and ophthalmopathy. Reasons for excluding patients were uncontrolled infection, other autoimmune disease, pregnancy or lactation. Regarding the study as a whole: The blood repertoire included most of the expanded thyroid clonotypes above 0.001.

This clonotype was detected a few times. Antigen: not known. Germline loops: CDR1 SGHTA, CDR2 FQGNSA. CDR3 length: 14 residues. The germline V and J ends were trimmed by 7 bases and 8 bases, with 17 bases remaining between them. RNA transcripts were the template for amplifying TCR beta CDR3 regions. The TCR CDR3 first-round RT-PCR relied on the HTBI primer set. From the multiplex PCR reads, TCRdb called clonotypes with MiXCR, one entry per CDR3 protein. The sample carries 800,000 or so distinct CDR3 sequences, 38% recorded once. The source of this sequence is a man in his late teens or twenties with Graves' hyperthyroidism. This chain uses TRBV7-2 with TRBJ2-2, with D tentatively TRBD2 (5 bases). Sample: blood. The CDR3 is CASTASPLPGELFF. The CDR3 DNA is TGTGCCAGCACCGCTAGCCCCCTTCCGGGGGAGCTGTTTTTT.